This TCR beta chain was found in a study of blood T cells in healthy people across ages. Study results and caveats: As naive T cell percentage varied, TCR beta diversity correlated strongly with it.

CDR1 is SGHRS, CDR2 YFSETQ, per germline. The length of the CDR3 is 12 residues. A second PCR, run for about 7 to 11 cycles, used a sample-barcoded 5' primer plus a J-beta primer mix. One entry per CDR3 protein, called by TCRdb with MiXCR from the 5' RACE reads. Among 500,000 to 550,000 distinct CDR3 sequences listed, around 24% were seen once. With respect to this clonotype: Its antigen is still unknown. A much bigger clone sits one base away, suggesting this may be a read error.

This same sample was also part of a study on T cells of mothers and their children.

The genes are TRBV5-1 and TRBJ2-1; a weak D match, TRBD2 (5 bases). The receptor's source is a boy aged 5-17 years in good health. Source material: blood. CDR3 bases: TGCGCCAGCAGCCTTGAGTCGGGGATCCAGCACTTC. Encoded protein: CASSLESGIQHF.